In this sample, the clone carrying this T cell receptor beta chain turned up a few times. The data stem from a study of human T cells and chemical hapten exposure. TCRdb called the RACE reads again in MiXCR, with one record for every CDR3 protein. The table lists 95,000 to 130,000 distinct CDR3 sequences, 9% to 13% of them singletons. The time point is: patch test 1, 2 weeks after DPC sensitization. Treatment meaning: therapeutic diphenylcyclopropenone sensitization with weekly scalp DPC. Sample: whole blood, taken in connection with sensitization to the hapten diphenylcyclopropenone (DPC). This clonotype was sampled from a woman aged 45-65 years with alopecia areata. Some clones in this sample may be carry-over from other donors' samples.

In DNA, the CDR3 is TGTGCCAGCAGTCCTCGCGGGGGCGCGAAGACCCAGTACTTC. This translates into CASSPRGGAKTQYF. The chain uses TRBV28 and TRBJ2-5, with D possibly TRBD2 on 7 matching bases. This CDR3 contains 14 residues. Trimming cost V 5 bases and J 6 bases, with 16 bases left between them. From germline, CDR1 is MDHEN and CDR2 SYDVKM.